This T cell receptor (beta chain) was captured by sequencing in a study (dated 2022 in TCRdb). PBMCs were isolated from peripheral blood, and TCR beta sequencing was performed on genomic DNA from unsorted PBMCs. Survey-level sequencing on the immunoSEQ platform was used to profile the TCR beta chain repertoires. The authors' analysis ran thus. Repertoire diversity was measured with the inverse Simpson index, and CDR3 amino acid length spectratypes and V-J pairing frequencies were compared. TCR beta CDR3 sequences were matched against VDJdb to annotate clonotypes specific to SARS-CoV-2, CMV, influenza A and EBV. TCRdb re-hosts the immuneACCESS table, in-frame sequences only. Its copies lack some clones; in the studies checked, an unresolved V gene accounts for under half of them, and the cause for the rest is not known. The V and J calls and clone size are taken from that table; D and trimming were inferred from the DNA. In this sample the table shows approximately 70,000 clones, 93% of which occur a single time. The top ten clonotypes cover roughly 4.2% of the sample.

CDR1 and CDR2 are drawn from the germline V gene: SGHTA, FQGTGA. Spanning cysteine to phenylalanine, the CDR3 consists of 16 amino acids. Only CDR3 DNA remains: 48 bases, in frame from the first base. Trimmed from V: 5 bases; trimmed from J: 5 bases; junction bases lacking a gene match: 14. As to this clone: Its antigen target is currently unknown. Within one base of it there is no much larger clone, and no base qualities were kept.

Here is what the overall study found, with its caveats: According to the authors, more investigation is needed, including longitudinal sampling and evaluation of a control group.

Material for sequencing was PBMCs. The TCR sequence derives from a man in his forties with rheumatoid arthritis. The receptor chain draws on TRBV7-3 and TRBJ2-7; TRBD1 lines up with 8 middle nucleotides. For the CDR3, the sequence is CASSPQGAGWKNEQYF. The DNA sequence follows: TGTGCCAGCAGCCCCCAGGGGGCAGGGTGGAAAAACGAGCAGTACTTC.